The present T cell receptor (beta chain) was sequenced within a study of blood T cells in healthy people across ages. Primers used in a second PCR of roughly 6 to 11 cycles were a sample-barcoded 5' primer and a J-beta primer mix. All cDNA molecules were each tagged by a template-switch adaptor with 12 random nucleotides. Any given sample supplied a minimum of 2.5 million CDR3-containing paired-end reads. One entry per CDR3 protein, called by TCRdb with MiXCR from the 5' RACE reads. The sample records 850,000 to 950,000 distinct CDR3 sequences, 29% being singletons. Findings and limits, study-wide: Estimated diversity across one million T cells was deemed an underestimate. Naive and antigen-experienced cells were not separated, limiting conclusive comparison.

As to this clonotype: The antigen remains unidentified. This sequence may be a read error, since a much larger clone differs from it by one base.

The V gene's germline CDR1 is SGHNT and CDR2 YENEEA. The CDR3 sequence is 18 residues long. The chain is built from TRBV11-3 and TRBJ2-1, with 8 nucleotides matching TRBD2. The end of the DNA fits TRBJ2-7 better, so the J call may be wrong. Material for sequencing was blood. The receptor was derived from a woman of 80 years or more in good health. The CDR3 DNA follows: TGTGCCAGCAGCTTAGATAGGTACGGGGGGGGCTCCTACAATGAGCAGTACTTC. Translation gives CASSLDRYGGGSYNEQYF.